Below, one TCR beta chain is given with its context. As yet, its antigen is unknown. Trimming took 8 bases from V and 3 from J; bases not matched to a gene: 4. The CDR3 length is 14 residues. In TCRdb, the multiplex PCR reads were re-called with MiXCR into one record per CDR3 protein. Found here are approximately 10,000 distinct CDR3 sequences, about 48% of them singletons; the top ten hold 36%. These data come from a study of breast tumors, draining lymph nodes, adjacent tissues. Findings and caveats of the study: Compared with basal-like, luminal-like tumors shared significantly more repertoire with nontumor tissue.

The source is a female donor with breast cancer. Some clones in this sample may be carry-over from other donors' samples. This sequence joins TRBV12-3 or TRBV12-4 and TRBJ1-6; 7 bases fit TRBD1. Sequencing was done on a sample of breast tumor tissue. The CDR3 DNA reads TGTGCCAGCCAAGGGACAGTCTATAATTCACCCCTCCACTTT. This codes for CASQGTVYNSPLHF.